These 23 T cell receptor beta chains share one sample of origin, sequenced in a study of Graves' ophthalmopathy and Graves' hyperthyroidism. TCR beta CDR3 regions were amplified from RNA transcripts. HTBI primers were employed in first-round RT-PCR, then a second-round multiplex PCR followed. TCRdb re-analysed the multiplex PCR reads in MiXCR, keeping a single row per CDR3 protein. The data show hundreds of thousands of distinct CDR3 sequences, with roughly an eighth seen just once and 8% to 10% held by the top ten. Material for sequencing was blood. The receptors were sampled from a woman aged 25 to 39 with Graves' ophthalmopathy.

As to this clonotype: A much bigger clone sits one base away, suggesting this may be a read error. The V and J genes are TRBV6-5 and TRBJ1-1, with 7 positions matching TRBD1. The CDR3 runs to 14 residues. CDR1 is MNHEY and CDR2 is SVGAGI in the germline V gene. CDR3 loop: CASSYLTGDPEACF. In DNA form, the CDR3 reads TGTGCCAGCAGTTACCTTACAGGGGACCCTGAAGCTTGCTTT.

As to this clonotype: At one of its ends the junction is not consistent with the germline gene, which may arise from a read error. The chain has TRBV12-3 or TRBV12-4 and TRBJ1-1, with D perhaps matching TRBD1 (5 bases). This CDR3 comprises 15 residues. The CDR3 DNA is TGTGCCTGCAGTCTATATGGGGACTCGAACACTGAAGCTTTCTTT. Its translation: CACSLYGDSNTEAFF.

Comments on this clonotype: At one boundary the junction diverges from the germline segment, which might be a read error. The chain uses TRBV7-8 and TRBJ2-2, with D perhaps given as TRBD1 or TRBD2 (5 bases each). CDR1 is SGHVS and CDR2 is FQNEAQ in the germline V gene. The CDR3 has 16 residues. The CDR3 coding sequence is TGTGCCAGCAGCTTCGACAGCGCTCCGAACGCCGGGGATCTGTTTTTT. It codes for CASSFDSAPNAGDLFF.

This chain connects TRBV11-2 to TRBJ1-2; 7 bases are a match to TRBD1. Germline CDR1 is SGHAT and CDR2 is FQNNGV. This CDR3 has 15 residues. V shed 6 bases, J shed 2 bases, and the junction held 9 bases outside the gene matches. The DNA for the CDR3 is TGTGCCAGCAGTGATCCGACAGGGTTAAACTATGGCTACACCTTC. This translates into CASSDPTGLNYGYTF.

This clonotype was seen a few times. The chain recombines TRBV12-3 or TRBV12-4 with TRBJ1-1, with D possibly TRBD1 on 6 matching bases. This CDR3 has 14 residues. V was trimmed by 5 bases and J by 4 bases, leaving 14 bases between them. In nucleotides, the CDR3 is TGTGCCAGCAGTCTACGGCGACAGGTCACTGAAGCTTTCTTT. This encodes CASSLRRQVTEAFF.

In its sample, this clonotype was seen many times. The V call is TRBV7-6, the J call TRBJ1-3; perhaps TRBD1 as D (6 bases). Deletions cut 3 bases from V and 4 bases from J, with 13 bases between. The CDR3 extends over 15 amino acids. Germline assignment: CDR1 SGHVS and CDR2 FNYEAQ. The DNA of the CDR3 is TGTGCCAGCAGCTTGCCAGGGGACTTGGGAAACACCATATATTTT. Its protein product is CASSLPGDLGNTIYF.

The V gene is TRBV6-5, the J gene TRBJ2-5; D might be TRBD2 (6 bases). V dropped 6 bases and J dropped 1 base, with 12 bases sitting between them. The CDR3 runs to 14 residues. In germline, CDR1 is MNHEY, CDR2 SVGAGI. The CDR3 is CASRLRRAQETQYF. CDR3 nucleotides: TGTGCCAGCAGATTACGGAGGGCCCAAGAGACCCAGTACTTC.

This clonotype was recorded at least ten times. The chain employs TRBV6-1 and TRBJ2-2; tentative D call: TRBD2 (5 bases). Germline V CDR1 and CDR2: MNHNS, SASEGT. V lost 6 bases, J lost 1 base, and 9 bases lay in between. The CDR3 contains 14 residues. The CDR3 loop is CASRASWNTGELFF. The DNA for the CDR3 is TGTGCCAGCAGGGCTAGCTGGAACACCGGGGAGCTGTTTTTT.

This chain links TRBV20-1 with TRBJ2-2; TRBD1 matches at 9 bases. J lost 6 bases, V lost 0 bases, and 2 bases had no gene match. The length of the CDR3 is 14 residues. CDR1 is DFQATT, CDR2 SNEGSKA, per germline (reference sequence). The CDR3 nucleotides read TGCAGTGCTAGAGATGACAGGGGGGCCGGGGAGCTGTTTTTT. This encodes CSARDDRGAGELFF.

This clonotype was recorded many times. CDR3 DNA sequence: TGTGCCAGCAGCTTAGTGTTGGCCAGGGAAGAGTCACCCCTCCACTTT. Its protein product is CASSLVLAREESPLHF. The genes are TRBV11-2 and TRBJ1-6; perhaps TRBD1 as D (5 bases). V was shortened by 1 base and J by 10 bases, with 17 bases between the two germline ends. The CDR3 sequence is 16 residues long. The germline V gene encodes CDR1 SGHAT and CDR2 FQNNGV.

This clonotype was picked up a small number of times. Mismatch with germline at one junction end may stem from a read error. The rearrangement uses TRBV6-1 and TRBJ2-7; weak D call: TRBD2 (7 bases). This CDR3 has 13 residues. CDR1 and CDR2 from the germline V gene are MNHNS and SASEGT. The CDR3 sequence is CASSDTLREARGF. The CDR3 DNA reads TGTGCCAGCAGTGATACTCTCCGGGAGGCTAGGGGGTTC.

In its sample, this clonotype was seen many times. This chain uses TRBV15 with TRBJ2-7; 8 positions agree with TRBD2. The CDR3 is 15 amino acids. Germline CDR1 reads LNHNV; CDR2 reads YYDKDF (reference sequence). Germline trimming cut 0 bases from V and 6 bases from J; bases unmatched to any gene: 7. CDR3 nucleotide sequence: TGTGCCACCAGCAGAGAACTCGTGGCGGGAGGCGAGCAGTACTTC. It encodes CATSRELVAGGEQYF.

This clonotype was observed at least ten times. This CDR3 reads CASSSGTVPRGIQYF. The CDR3 nucleotides are TGCGCCAGCAGCTCCGGGACTGTCCCACGGGGCATTCAGTACTTC. The chain uses TRBV5-1 and TRBJ2-4, with TRBD2 as a possible D gene (6 bases). The CDR3 contains 15 residues. V was shortened by 3 bases and J by 9 bases, with 19 bases between the two germline ends. Germline assignment: CDR1 SGHRS and CDR2 YFSETQ.

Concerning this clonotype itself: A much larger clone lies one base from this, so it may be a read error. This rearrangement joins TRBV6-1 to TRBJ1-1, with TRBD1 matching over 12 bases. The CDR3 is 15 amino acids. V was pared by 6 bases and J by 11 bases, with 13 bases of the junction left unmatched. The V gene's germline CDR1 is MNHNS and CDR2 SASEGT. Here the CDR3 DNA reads TGTGCCAGCAGCCGGGACAGGGGGCCGGCTAACAAGGCTTTCTTT. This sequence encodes CASSRDRGPANKAFF.

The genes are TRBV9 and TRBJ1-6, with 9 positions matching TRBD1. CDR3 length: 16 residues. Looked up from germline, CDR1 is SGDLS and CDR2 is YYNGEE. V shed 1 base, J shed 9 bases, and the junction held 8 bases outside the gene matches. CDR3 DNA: TGTGCCAGCAGCGTAAGGTCCGGACAGGGGAGTTCACCCCTCCACTTT. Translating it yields CASSVRSGQGSSPLHF.

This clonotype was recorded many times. CDR3 residues: CASSATQELTNYGYTF. In nucleotides, the CDR3 is TGTGCCAGCAGTGCCACTCAGGAACTGACTAACTATGGCTACACCTTC. The chain carries TRBV6-1 and TRBJ1-2; unclear D gene. The CDR3 is 16 amino acids. V was pared by 4 bases and J by 0 bases, with 15 bases between. Germline V lookup: CDR1 MNHNS, CDR2 SASEGT.

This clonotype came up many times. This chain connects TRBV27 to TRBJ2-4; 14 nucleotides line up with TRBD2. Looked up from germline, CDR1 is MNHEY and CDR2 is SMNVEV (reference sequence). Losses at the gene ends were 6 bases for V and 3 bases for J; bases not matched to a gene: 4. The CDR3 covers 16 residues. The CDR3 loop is CASRGLAGVGKNIQYF. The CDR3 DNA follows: TGTGCCAGCAGGGGACTAGCGGGAGTCGGCAAAAACATTCAGTACTTC.

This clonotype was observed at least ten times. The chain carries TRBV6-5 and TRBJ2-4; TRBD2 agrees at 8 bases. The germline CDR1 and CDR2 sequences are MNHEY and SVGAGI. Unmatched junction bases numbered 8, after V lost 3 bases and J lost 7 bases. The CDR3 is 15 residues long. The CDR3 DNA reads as TGTGCCAGCAGTTATGAGGGGACTAGTGGGAACATTCAGTACTTC. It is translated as CASSYEGTSGNIQYF.

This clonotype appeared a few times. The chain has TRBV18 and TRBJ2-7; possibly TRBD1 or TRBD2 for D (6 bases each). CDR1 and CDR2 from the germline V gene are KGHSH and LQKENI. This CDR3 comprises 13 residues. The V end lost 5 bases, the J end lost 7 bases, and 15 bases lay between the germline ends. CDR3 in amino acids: CASSSQGTGEQYF. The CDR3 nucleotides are TGTGCCAGCTCATCTCAGGGGACTGGAGAGCAGTACTTC.

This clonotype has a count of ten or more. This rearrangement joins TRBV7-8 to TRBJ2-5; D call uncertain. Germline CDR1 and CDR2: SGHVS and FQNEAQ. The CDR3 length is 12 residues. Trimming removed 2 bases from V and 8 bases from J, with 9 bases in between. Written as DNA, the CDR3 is TGTGCCAGCAGCTTACCCGGCTCAACCCAGTACTTC. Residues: CASSLPGSTQYF. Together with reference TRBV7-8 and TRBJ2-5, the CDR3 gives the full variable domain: GAGVSQSPRYKVAKRGQDVALRCDPISGHVSLFWYQQALGQGPEFLTYFQNEAQLDKSGLPSDRFFAERPEGSVSTLKIQRTQQEDSAVYLCASSLPGSTQYFGPGTRLLVL.

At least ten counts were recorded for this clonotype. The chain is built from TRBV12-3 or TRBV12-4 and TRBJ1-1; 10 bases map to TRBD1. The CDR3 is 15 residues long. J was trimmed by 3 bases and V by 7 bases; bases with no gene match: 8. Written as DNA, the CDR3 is TGTGCCAGCATTAGACAGGGGGCCAGGGACACTGAAGCTTTCTTT. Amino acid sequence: CASIRQGARDTEAFF.

Written as DNA, the CDR3 is TGTGCCAGCAGTTTATTGATCTTAGGGGAGTCGGAAGCTTTCTTT. This encodes CASSLLILGESEAFF. The V call is TRBV28, the J call TRBJ1-1; tentative D call: TRBD1 (5 bases). Per the germline V gene, CDR1 is MDHEN and CDR2 is SYDVKM. The V end was cut by 1 base, the J end by 8 bases, with 17 bases between. The CDR3 consists of 15 residues.

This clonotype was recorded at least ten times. This CDR3 is CASRLVGSQPQHF. The CDR3, as DNA: TGTGCCAGCAGACTTGTAGGGAGCCAGCCCCAGCATTTT. The rearrangement uses TRBV28 and TRBJ1-5, with D unclear. Germline V lookup: CDR1 MDHEN, CDR2 SYDVKM. V lost 6 bases and J lost 7, with 13 bases in between. The CDR3 spans 13 residues.